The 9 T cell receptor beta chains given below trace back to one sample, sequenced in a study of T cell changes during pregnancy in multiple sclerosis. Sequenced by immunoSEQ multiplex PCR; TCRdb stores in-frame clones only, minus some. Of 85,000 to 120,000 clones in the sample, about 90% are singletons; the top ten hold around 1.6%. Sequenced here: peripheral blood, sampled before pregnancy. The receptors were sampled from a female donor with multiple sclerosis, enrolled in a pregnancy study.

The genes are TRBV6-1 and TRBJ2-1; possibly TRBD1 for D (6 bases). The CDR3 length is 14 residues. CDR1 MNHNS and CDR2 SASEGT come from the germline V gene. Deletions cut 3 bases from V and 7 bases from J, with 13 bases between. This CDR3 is CASSDGGQRNEQFF. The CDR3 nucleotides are TGTGCCAGCAGTGATGGGGGCCAGAGAAATGAGCAGTTCTTC.

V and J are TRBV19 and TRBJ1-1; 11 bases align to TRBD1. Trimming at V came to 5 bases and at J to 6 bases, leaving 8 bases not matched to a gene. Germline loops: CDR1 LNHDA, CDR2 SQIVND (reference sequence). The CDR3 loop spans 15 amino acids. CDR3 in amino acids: CASSLRTGGSSEAFF. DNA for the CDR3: TGTGCCAGTAGTCTCCGGACAGGGGGCAGTTCTGAAGCTTTCTTT. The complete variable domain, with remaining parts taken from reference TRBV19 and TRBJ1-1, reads DGGITQSPKYLFRKEGQNVTLSCEQNLNHDAMYWYRQDPGQGLRLIYYSQIVNDFQKGDIAEGYSVSREKKESFPLTVTSAQKNPTAFYLCASSLRTGGSSEAFFGQGTRLTVV.

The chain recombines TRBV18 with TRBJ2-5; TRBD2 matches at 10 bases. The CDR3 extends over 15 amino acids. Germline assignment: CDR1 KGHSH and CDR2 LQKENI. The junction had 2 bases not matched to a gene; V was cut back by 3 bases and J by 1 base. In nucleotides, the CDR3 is TGTGCCAGCTCACCCCGGACTAGCGGCCAAGAGACCCAGTACTTC. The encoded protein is CASSPRTSGQETQYF.

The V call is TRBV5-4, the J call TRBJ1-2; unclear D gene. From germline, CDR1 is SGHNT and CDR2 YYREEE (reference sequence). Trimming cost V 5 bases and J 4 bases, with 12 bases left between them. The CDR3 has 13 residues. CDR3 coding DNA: TGTGCCAGCAGGCTAAATTCGATCTATGGCTACACCTTC. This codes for CASRLNSIYGYTF.

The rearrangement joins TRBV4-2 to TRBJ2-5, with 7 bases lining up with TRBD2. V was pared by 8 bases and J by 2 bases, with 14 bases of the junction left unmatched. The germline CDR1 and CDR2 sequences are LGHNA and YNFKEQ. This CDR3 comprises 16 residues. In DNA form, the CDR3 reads TGTGCCAGCGGGGGGGTGGGACGGGGGATACAAGAGACCCAGTACTTC. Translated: CASGGVGRGIQETQYF.

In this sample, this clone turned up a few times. CDR3 protein: CASSDSPGTDTQYF. CDR3 DNA sequence: TGTGCCAGCAGTGACTCCCCGGGCACAGATACGCAGTATTTT. The chain couples TRBV6-4 to TRBJ2-3; D is uncertain. The CDR3 length is 14 residues. Looked up from germline, CDR1 is MRHNA and CDR2 is SNTAGT. Deletions cut 0 bases from V and 1 base from J, with 5 bases between.

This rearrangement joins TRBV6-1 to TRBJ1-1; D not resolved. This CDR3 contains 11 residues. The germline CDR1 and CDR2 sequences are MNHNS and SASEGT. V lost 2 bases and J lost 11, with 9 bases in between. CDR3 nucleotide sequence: TGTGCCAGCAGTGAAACAGTAGGTGCTTTCTTT. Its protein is CASSETVGAFF.

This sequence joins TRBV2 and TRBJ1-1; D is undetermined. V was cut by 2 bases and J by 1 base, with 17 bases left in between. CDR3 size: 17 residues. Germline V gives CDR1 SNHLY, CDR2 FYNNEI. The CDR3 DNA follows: TGTGCCAGCAGTGAACAGCTGGGAGGGCGCCCGAACACTGAAGCTTTCTTT. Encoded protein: CASSEQLGGRPNTEAFF.

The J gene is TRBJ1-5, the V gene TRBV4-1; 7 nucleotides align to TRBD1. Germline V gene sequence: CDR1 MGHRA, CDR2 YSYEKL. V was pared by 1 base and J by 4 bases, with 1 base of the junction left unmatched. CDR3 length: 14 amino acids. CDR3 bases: TGCGCCAGCAGCCAAGTGACAGGGAATCAGCCCCAGCATTTT. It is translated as CASSQVTGNQPQHF.